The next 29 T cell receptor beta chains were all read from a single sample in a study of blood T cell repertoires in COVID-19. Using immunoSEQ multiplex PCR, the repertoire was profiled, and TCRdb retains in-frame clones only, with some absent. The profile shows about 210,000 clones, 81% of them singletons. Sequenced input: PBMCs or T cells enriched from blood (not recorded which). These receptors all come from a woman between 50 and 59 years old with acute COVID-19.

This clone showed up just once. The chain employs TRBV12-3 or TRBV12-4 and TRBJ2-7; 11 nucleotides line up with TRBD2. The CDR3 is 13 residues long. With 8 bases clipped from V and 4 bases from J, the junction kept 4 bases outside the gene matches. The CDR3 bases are TGTGCCAGCCGACTAGCGGGATCATACGAGCAGTACTTC. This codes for CASRLAGSYEQYF.

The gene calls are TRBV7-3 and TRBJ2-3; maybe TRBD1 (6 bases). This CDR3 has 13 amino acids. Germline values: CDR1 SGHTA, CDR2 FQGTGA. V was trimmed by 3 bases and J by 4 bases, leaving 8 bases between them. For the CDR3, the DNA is TGTGCCAGCAGCTTCAAGGGGGCAGATACGCAGTATTTT. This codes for CASSFKGADTQYF. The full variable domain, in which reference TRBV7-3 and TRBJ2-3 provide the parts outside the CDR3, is GAGVSQTPSNKVTEKGKYVELRCDPISGHTALYWYRQSLGQGPEFLIYFQGTGAADDSGLPNDRFFAVRPEGSVSTLKIQRTERGDSAVYLCASSFKGADTQYFGPGTRLTVL.

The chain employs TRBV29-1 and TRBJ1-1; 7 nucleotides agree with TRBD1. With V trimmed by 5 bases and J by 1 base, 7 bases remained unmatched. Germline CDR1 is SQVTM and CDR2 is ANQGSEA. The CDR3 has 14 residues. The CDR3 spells CSVRRNRGNTEAFF. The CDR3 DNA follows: TGCAGCGTTCGCAGAAACAGGGGGAACACTGAAGCTTTCTTT. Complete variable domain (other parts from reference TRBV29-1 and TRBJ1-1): SAVISQKPSRDICQRGTSLTIQCQVDSQVTMMFWYRQQPGQSLTLIATANQGSEATYESGFVIDKFPISRPNLTFSTLTVSNMSPEDSSIYLCSVRRNRGNTEAFFGQGTRLTVV.

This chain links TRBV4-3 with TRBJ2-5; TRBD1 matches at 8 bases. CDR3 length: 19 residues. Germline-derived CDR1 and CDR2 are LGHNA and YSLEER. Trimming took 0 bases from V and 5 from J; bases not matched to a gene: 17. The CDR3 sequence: CASSQDLSAGQGAGETQYF. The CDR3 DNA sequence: TGCGCCAGCAGCCAAGATTTAAGCGCGGGCCAGGGGGCAGGCGAGACCCAGTACTTC.

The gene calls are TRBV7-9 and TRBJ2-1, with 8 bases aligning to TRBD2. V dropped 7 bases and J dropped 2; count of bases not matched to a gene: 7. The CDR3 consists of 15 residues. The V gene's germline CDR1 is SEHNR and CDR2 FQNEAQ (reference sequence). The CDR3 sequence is CASNFVSGTYNEQFF. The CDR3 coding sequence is TGTGCCAGCAACTTCGTTAGCGGGACCTACAATGAGCAGTTCTTC.

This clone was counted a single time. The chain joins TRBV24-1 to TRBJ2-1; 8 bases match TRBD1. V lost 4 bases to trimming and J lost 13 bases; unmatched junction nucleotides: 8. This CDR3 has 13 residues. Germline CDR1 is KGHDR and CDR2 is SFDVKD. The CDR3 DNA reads TGTGCCACCAGTGACGGGCCGGACAGGGCACAGTTCTTC. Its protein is CATSDGPDRAQFF.

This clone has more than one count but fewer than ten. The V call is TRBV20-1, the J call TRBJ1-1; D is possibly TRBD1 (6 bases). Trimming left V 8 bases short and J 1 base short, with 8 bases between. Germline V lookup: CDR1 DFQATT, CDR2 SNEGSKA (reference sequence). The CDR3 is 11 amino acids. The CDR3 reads CSWTANTEAFF. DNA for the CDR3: TGCAGTTGGACAGCGAACACTGAAGCTTTCTTT.

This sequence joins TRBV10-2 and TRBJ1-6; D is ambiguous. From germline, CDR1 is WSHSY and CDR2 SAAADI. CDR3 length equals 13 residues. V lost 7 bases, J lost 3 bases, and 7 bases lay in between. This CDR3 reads CASNDNYNSPLHF. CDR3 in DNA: TGCGCCAGCAACGACAACTATAATTCACCCCTCCACTTT.

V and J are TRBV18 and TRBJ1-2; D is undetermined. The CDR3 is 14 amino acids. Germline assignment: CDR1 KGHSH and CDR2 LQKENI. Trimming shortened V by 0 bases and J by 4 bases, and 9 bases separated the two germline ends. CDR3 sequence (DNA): TGTGCCAGCTCACCACCGGAGGTGGGCTATGGCTACACCTTC. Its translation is CASSPPEVGYGYTF.

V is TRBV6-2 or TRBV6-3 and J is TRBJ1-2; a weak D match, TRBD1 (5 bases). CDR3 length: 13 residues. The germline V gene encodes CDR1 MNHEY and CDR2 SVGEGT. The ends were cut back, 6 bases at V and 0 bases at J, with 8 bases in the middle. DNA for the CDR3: TGTGCCAGCAGCCAGACAGCTAACTATGGCTACACCTTC. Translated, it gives CASSQTANYGYTF.

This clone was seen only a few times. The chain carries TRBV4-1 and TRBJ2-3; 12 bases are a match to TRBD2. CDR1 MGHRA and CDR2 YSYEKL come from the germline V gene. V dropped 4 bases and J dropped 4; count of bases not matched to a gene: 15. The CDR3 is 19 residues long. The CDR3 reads CASSLHALAGGPGPDTQYF. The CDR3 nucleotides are TGCGCCAGCAGCCTCCACGCCCTAGCGGGGGGGCCTGGACCAGATACGCAGTATTTT.

CDR3 sequence (DNA): TGTGCCAGCAGCTGGGGGTCGACAGGGGGACGGGGAAAGCACACTGAAGCTTTCTTT. This sequence encodes CASSWGSTGGRGKHTEAFF. The chain is built from TRBV11-2 and TRBJ1-1; 9 positions agree with TRBD1. The CDR3 is 19 residues long. Trimming cost V 4 bases and J 3 bases; bases outside gene matches: 18. CDR1 SGHAT and CDR2 FQNNGV come from the germline V gene.

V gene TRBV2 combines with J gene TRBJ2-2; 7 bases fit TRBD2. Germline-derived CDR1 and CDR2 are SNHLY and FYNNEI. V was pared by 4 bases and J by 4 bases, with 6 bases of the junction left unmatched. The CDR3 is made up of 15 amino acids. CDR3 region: CASSVGGTFTGELFF. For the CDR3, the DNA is TGTGCCAGCAGTGTGGGGGGGACCTTCACCGGGGAGCTGTTTTTT. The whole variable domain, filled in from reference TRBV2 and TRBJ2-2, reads EPEVTQTPSHQVTQMGQEVILRCVPISNHLYFYWYRQILGQKVEFLVSFYNNEISEKSEIFDDQFSVERPDGSNFTLKIRSTKLEDSAMYFCASSVGGTFTGELFFGEGSRLTVL.

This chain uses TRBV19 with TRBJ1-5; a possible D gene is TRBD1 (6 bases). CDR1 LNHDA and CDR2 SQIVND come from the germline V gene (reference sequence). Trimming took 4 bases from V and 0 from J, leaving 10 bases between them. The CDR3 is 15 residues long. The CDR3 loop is CASSRIQGSNQPQHF. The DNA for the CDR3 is TGTGCCAGTAGTAGAATACAGGGTAGCAATCAGCCCCAGCATTTT.

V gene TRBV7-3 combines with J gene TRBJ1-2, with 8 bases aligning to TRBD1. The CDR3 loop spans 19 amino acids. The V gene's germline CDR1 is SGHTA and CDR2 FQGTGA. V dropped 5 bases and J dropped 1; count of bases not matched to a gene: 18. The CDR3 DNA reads TGTGCCAGCAGCCGAGAGCCGAGGACAGGGATTGACTTTAACTATGGCTACACCTTC. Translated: CASSREPRTGIDFNYGYTF.

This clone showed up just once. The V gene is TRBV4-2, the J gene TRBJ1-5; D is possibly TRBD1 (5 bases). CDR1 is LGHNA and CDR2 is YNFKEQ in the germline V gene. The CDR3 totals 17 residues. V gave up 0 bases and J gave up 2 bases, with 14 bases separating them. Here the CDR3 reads CASSQEGVAVGNQPQHF. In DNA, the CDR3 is TGTGCCAGCAGCCAAGAGGGGGTAGCGGTGGGCAATCAGCCCCAGCATTTT.

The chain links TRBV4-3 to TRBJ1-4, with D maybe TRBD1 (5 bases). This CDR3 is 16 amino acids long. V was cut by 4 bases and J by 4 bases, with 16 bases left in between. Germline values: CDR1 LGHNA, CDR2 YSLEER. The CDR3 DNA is TGCGCCAGCAGCCCTATCCGGGGGACCCTTAATGAAAAACTGTTTTTT. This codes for CASSPIRGTLNEKLFF.

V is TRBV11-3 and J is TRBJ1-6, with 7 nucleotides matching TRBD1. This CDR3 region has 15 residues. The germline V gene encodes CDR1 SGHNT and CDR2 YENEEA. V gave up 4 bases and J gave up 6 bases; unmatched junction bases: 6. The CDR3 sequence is CASSSTGQSNSPLHF. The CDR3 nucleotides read TGTGCCAGCAGCTCGACGGGACAGAGTAATTCACCCCTCCACTTT.

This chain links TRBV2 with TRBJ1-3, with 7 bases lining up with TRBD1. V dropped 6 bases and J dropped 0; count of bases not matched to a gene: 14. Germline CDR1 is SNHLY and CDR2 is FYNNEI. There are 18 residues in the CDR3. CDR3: CASRVGDGQVLSGNTIYF. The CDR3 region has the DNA TGTGCCAGCAGGGTCGGCGATGGACAGGTACTCTCTGGAAACACCATATATTTT.

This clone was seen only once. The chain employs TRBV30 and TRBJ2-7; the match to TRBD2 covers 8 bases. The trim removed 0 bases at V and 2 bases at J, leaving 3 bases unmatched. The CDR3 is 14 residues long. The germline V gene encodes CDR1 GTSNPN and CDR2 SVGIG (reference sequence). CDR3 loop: CAWSVLAGPYEQYF. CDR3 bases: TGTGCCTGGAGTGTCCTAGCGGGCCCCTACGAGCAGTACTTC.

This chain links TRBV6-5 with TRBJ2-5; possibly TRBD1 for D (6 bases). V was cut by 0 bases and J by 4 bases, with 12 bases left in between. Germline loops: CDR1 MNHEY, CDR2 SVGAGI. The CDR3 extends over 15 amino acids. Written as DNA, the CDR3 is TGTGCCAGCAGTTACTCGGGGGCGGCGTTAGAGACCCAGTACTTC. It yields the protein CASSYSGAALETQYF.

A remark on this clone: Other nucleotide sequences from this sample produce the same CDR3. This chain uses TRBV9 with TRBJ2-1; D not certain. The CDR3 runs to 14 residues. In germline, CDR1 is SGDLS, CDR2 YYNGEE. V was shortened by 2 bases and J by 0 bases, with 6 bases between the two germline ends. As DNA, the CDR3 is TGTGCCAGCAGCGTCCGAGGCTCCTACAATGAGCAGTTCTTC. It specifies CASSVRGSYNEQFF.

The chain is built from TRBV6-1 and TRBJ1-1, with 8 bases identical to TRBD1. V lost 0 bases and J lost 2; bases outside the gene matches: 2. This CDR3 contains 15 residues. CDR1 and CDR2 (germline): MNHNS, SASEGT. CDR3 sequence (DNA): TGTGCCAGCAGTGAAGCCGGGACAGGAAACACTGAAGCTTTCTTT. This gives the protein CASSEAGTGNTEAFF.

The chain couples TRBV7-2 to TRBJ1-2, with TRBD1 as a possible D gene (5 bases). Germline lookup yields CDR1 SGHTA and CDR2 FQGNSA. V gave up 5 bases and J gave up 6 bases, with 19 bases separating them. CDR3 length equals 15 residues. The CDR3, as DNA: TGTGCCAGCAGCCTCGGTCGGGGGTTCAGGAATGGCTACACCTTC. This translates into CASSLGRGFRNGYTF. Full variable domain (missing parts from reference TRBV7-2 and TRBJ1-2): GAGVSQSPSNKVTEKGKDVELRCDPISGHTALYWYRQSLGQGLEFLIYFQGNSAPDKSGLPSDRFSAERTGGSVSTLTIQRTQQEDSAVYLCASSLGRGFRNGYTFGSGTRLTVV.

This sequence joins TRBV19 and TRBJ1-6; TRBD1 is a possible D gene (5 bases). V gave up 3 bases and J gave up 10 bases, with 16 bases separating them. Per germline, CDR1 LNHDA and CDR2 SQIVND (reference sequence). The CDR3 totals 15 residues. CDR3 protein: CASSIQGLPGSPLHF. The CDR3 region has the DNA TGTGCCAGTAGTATCCAGGGTCTCCCAGGATCACCCCTCCACTTT.

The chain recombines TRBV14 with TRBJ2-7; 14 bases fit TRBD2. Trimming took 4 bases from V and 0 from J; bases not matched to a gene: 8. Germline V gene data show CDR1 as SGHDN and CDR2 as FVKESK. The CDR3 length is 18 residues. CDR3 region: CASSPRTGTSGSSYEQYF. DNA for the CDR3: TGTGCCAGCAGCCCAAGAACCGGGACTAGCGGGAGCTCCTACGAGCAGTACTTC.

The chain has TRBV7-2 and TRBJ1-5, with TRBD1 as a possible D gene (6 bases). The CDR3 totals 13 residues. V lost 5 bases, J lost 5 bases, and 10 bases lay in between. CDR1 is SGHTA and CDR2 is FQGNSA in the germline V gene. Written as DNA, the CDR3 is TGTGCCAGCAGCGCGCCAGGGGATCAGCCCCAGCATTTT. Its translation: CASSAPGDQPQHF.

The CDR3 bases are TGTGCCAGCAGTTGGACAGGCGGGGAGACCCAGTACTTC. Residues: CASSWTGGETQYF. The V gene is TRBV6-6, the J gene TRBJ2-5; TRBD1 agrees at 7 bases. V was pared by 4 bases and J by 5 bases, with 4 bases of the junction left unmatched. This CDR3 has 13 residues. Germline CDR1 MNHNY, CDR2 SVGAGI (reference sequence).

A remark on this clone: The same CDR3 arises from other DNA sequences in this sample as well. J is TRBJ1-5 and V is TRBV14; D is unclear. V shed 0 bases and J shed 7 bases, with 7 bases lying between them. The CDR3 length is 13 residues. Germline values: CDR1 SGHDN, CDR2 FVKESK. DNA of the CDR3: TGTGCCAGCAGCCAAGATTCTGTACAGCCCCAGCATTTT. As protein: CASSQDSVQPQHF.